This T cell receptor (beta chain) derives from a study of cytomegalovirus exposure and HLA in healthy donors. Germline values: CDR1 PRHDT, CDR2 FYEKMQ (reference sequence). This CDR3 is built from 14 residues. V gave up 3 bases and J gave up 1 base; unmatched junction bases: 1. Primers for the PCR totalled 60 Vbeta and 13 Jbeta. Sequencing was performed with immunoSEQ multiplex PCR; in TCRdb, only in-frame clones are kept and a portion is missing. The sample has 120,000 to 150,000 clones; the top ten hold under 3.5%. Material for sequencing was PBMCs. The chain combines TRBV13 with TRBJ2-3, with TRBD2 matching over 7 bases. The receptor was derived from a man between 40 and 49 years old in good health and CMV-seronegative. The CDR3 protein is CASSFGGGTDTQYF. For the CDR3, the DNA is TGTGCCAGCAGCTTTGGGGGGGGCACAGATACGCAGTATTTT.